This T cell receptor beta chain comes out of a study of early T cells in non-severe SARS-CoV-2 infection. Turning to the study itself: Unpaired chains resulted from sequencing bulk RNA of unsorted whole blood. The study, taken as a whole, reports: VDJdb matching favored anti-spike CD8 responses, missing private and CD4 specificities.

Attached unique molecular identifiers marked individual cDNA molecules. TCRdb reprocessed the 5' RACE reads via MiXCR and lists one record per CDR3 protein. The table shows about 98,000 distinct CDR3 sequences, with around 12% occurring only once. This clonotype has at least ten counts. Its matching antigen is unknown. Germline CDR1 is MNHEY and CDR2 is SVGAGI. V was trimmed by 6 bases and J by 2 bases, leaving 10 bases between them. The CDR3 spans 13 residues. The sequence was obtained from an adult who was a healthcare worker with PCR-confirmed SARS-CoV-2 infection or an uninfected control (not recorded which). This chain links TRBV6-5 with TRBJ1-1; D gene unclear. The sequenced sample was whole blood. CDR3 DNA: TGTGCCAGCAGGACAATAATAAACACTGAAGCTTTCTTT. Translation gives CASRTIINTEAFF.